The 25 T cell receptor beta chains listed next were all sequenced from one sample in a study of cytomegalovirus exposure and HLA in healthy donors. The PCR used 60 Vbeta and 13 Jbeta primers. The method was immunoSEQ multiplex PCR; TCRdb's version includes in-frame clones alone and lacks a portion of them. The data show 90,000 or so clones, about two thirds seen once. Specimen: PBMCs. The receptor set was obtained from a boy aged 5-17 years in good health and CMV-seropositive.

V usage is TRBV5-4 and J usage is TRBJ2-3, with a possible D match to TRBD1 (5 bases). The ends were cut back, 0 bases at V and 0 bases at J, with 14 bases in the middle. CDR3 size: 17 residues. CDR1 is SGHNT and CDR2 is YYREEE in the germline V gene (reference sequence). CDR3 protein: CASSLDSRASSTDTQYF. CDR3 nucleotides: TGTGCCAGCAGCTTGGACTCCAGGGCATCTAGCACAGATACGCAGTATTTT.

The chain employs TRBV7-9 and TRBJ2-7, with TRBD1 as a possible D gene (5 bases). Trimming removed 2 bases from V and 6 bases from J, with 11 bases in between. There are 13 residues in the CDR3. The germline gives CDR1 SEHNR, CDR2 FQNEAQ (reference sequence). The CDR3 bases are TGTGCCAGCAGCTTATCAGGGTTGGGCGAGCAGTACTTC. This codes for CASSLSGLGEQYF.

The chain joins TRBV9 to TRBJ1-2; perhaps TRBD1 as D (5 bases). The germline V gene encodes CDR1 SGDLS and CDR2 YYNGEE. Trimming removed 3 bases at V and 4 bases at J, with 13 bases between. The CDR3 contains 14 residues. CDR3 sequence (DNA): TGTGCCAGCAGCGGACTGGACATTAGCTATGGCTACACCTTC. It translates to CASSGLDISYGYTF.

A few counts support this clone. The V gene is TRBV29-1, the J gene TRBJ1-2; 7 nucleotides line up with TRBD1. Trimming cost V 5 bases and J 6 bases; bases outside gene matches: 12. There are 14 residues in the CDR3. Germline V gene sequence: CDR1 SQVTM, CDR2 ANQGSEA. CDR3 amino acids: CSVNRRTGPHGYTF. As DNA, the CDR3 is TGCAGCGTTAATAGGCGGACAGGACCTCATGGCTACACCTTC.

This clone was found once. The chain joins TRBV29-1 to TRBJ1-2; tentatively, D is TRBD1 (5 bases). CDR1 and CDR2 (germline): SQVTM, ANQGSEA. V gave up 4 bases and J gave up 4 bases, with 13 bases separating them. The CDR3 loop spans 13 amino acids. The CDR3 nucleotides are TGCAGCGTTGGACGTGGGGCTGGCTATGGCTACACCTTC. It specifies CSVGRGAGYGYTF.

The rearrangement uses TRBV28 and TRBJ2-3; D remains unclear. Germline V gene lookup returns CDR1 MDHEN and CDR2 SYDVKM. The V end lost 7 bases, the J end lost 6 bases, and 14 bases lay between the germline ends. The CDR3 loop spans 13 amino acids. This CDR3 reads CASTKQPPDTQYF. Here the CDR3 DNA reads TGTGCCAGCACCAAACAACCCCCCGATACGCAGTATTTT.

The chain combines TRBV9 with TRBJ1-1; D is uncertain. V lost 4 bases to trimming and J lost 1 base, with 8 bases between them. The CDR3 extends over 13 amino acids. Germline V gives CDR1 SGDLS, CDR2 YYNGEE. As DNA, the CDR3 is TGTGCCAGCAGCCCCCCGGGGAACACTGAAGCTTTCTTT. It encodes CASSPPGNTEAFF.

J is TRBJ2-3 and V is TRBV27; the D gene is possibly TRBD1 (6 bases). Per the germline V gene, CDR1 is MNHEY and CDR2 is SMNVEV (reference sequence). V lost 10 bases and J lost 7, with 15 bases in between. CDR3 length: 12 residues. Written as DNA, the CDR3 is TGTGCCACCCTGGACAGAGAAAATACGCAGTATTTT. This sequence encodes CATLDRENTQYF.

J is TRBJ2-7 and V is TRBV5-4; 7 nucleotides line up with TRBD2. The CDR3 loop spans 14 amino acids. Looked up from germline, CDR1 is SGHNT and CDR2 is YYREEE (reference sequence). Trimming removed 4 bases from V and 2 bases from J; junction bases left unmatched: 6. In DNA form, the CDR3 reads TGTGCCAGCAGCGGGAGGGACGGACCCTACGAGCAGTACTTC. This encodes CASSGRDGPYEQYF.

Concerning this clone itself: At one end, the junction sequence differs from germline, possibly due to a read error. The chain couples TRBV5-5 to TRBJ1-3; 7 bases line up with TRBD1. The CDR3 has 16 residues. Germline V CDR1 and CDR2: SGHKS, YYEKEE (reference sequence). CDR3 in amino acids: CASSLGDSNSGNTIYF. CDR3 coding DNA: TGTGCCAGCAGTTTGGGGGACAGTAACTCTGGAAACACCATATATTTT.

This clone came up a few times. The rearrangement uses TRBV29-1 and TRBJ2-7; 8 bases match TRBD1. The V segment lost 5 bases and the J segment 3 bases; nucleotides outside the gene matches: 6. Per germline, CDR1 SQVTM and CDR2 ANQGSEA. This CDR3 is built from 13 residues. Written as DNA, the CDR3 is TGCAGCGTTCTAAAAGACAGGGGCTACGAGCAGTACTTC. Encoded protein: CSVLKDRGYEQYF.

The rearrangement joins TRBV29-1 to TRBJ2-1; TRBD1 aligns across 8 bases. V shed 7 bases, J shed 2 bases, and the junction held 7 bases outside the gene matches. CDR1 and CDR2 (germline): SQVTM, ANQGSEA. The CDR3 length is 14 residues. CDR3 protein: CSGIGTGPYNEQFF. The CDR3 nucleotides read TGCAGCGGGATCGGGACAGGCCCCTACAATGAGCAGTTCTTC.

The V gene is TRBV27, the J gene TRBJ2-7; a possible D gene is TRBD2 (6 bases). There are 13 residues in the CDR3. The germline V gene encodes CDR1 MNHEY and CDR2 SMNVEV (reference sequence). The V gene lost 3 bases and the J gene lost 3 bases, with 9 bases spanning the gap. CDR3: CASSLAGNYEQYF. The CDR3 DNA sequence: TGTGCCAGCAGTTTGGCGGGAAACTACGAGCAGTACTTC.

This chain links TRBV30 with TRBJ2-7; TRBD1 might be the D (5 bases). V was trimmed by 5 bases and J by 2 bases, leaving 7 bases between them. CDR3 length: 11 residues. Germline values: CDR1 GTSNPN, CDR2 SVGIG (reference sequence). The CDR3 DNA is TGTGCCTGGGGACAAGCCTACGAGCAGTACTTC. Translated, it gives CAWGQAYEQYF.

This clone was recorded once. The chain combines TRBV7-9 with TRBJ1-5; the D is unclear. The V gene lost 2 bases and the J gene lost 3 bases, with 8 bases spanning the gap. CDR3 length: 14 residues. Looked up from germline, CDR1 is SEHNR and CDR2 is FQNEAQ (reference sequence). DNA for the CDR3: TGTGCCAGCAGCTTAACGGAGTTCAATCAGCCCCAGCATTTT. It codes for CASSLTEFNQPQHF.

The gene calls are TRBV30 and TRBJ1-2; no definite D call. The germline CDR1 and CDR2 sequences are GTSNPN and SVGIG (reference sequence). The CDR3 contains 13 residues. Trimming cost V 2 bases and J 4 bases, with 11 bases left between them. CDR3 DNA sequence: TGTGCCTGGAGTCGGCCGGGAACCTATGGCTACACCTTC. It codes for CAWSRPGTYGYTF.

This clone turned up a few times. This chain links TRBV6-5 with TRBJ1-2, with TRBD1 matching over 8 bases. The CDR3 sequence is 14 residues long. CDR1 and CDR2 from the germline V gene are MNHEY and SVGAGI. The trim removed 2 bases at V and 9 bases at J, leaving 8 bases unmatched. The CDR3 nucleotides are TGTGCCAGCAGTTACACACAGGACAGGGTACGCTACACCTTC. As protein: CASSYTQDRVRYTF.

V gene TRBV5-1 combines with J gene TRBJ2-1; a possible D gene is TRBD2 (7 bases). Germline V lookup: CDR1 SGHRS, CDR2 YFSETQ. V was cut by 4 bases and J by 3 bases, with 14 bases left in between. The CDR3 spans 15 residues. In DNA, the CDR3 is TGCGCCAGCAGCCATCTAGGGGGGGGCTACAATGAGCAGTTCTTC. Its protein is CASSHLGGGYNEQFF.

The chain uses TRBV2 and TRBJ1-5; D remains unclear. Germline V gives CDR1 SNHLY, CDR2 FYNNEI. There are 14 residues in the CDR3. V lost 2 bases and J 6 bases, leaving 11 bases between the germline ends. The CDR3 nucleotides are TGTGCCAGCAGTGAACGGGTTATTGGTCAGCCCCAGCATTTT. It encodes CASSERVIGQPQHF.

This chain uses TRBV28 with TRBJ1-2, with 8 positions matching TRBD1. The V and J ends lost 6 bases and 4 bases, in that order; junction bases with no gene match: 7. This CDR3 region has 14 residues. Per germline, CDR1 MDHEN and CDR2 SYDVKM. CDR3 protein: CASSFRDRTYGYTF. Here the CDR3 DNA reads TGTGCCAGCAGCTTCCGGGACAGGACCTATGGCTACACCTTC.

The chain combines TRBV5-1 with TRBJ2-7; TRBD2 might be the D (6 bases). With 8 bases removed from V and 6 bases from J, the gap between germline ends came to 21 bases. Germline CDR1 is SGHRS and CDR2 is YFSETQ. The CDR3 consists of 14 residues. CDR3 DNA sequence: TGCGCCAGTAGTTTTCCCGGGAGACAGTCCGAGCAGTACTTC. Its protein product is CASSFPGRQSEQYF.

The chain combines TRBV6-4 with TRBJ1-1, with D unclear. Trimming removed 6 bases from V and 0 bases from J, with 8 bases in between. The CDR3 loop spans 13 amino acids. The germline V gene encodes CDR1 MRHNA and CDR2 SNTAGT. The CDR3 loop reads CASSQTLNTEAFF. In DNA, the CDR3 is TGTGCCAGCAGCCAGACATTGAACACTGAAGCTTTCTTT.

This chain connects TRBV10-2 to TRBJ1-2; D remains unclear. The CDR3 spans 12 residues. The V end was cut by 8 bases, the J end by 1 base, with 8 bases between. Germline V lookup: CDR1 WSHSY, CDR2 SAAADI. The CDR3 reads CASGNNNYGYTF. Here the CDR3 DNA reads TGCGCCAGCGGCAACAATAACTATGGCTACACCTTC.

To note about this clone: The junction shows a germline mismatch at one end, possibly a read error. The gene calls are TRBV5-1 and TRBJ1-5, with D possibly being TRBD1 (5 bases). Germline V CDR1 and CDR2: SGHRS, YFSETQ. CDR3 length: 14 residues. The CDR3 DNA follows: TGCGCCAGCAGCTTGGCAGGGAGGGATCAGCCCCAGAATTTT. This encodes CASSLAGRDQPQNF.

This clone has just a few counts. The gene calls are TRBV7-6 and TRBJ1-1; 10 bases fit TRBD1. Germline V lookup: CDR1 SGHVS, CDR2 FNYEAQ. The CDR3 extends over 17 amino acids. V lost 6 bases to trimming and J lost 0 bases; unmatched junction nucleotides: 10. The CDR3 bases are TGTGCCAGCAGATCCGGACAGGGGGAAGAGGTGAACACTGAAGCTTTCTTT. This translates into CASRSGQGEEVNTEAFF.